The clone carrying this T cell receptor beta chain was detected a few times. The germline CDR1 and CDR2 sequences are LGHDT and YNNKEL (reference sequence). V lost 4 bases and J lost 0, with 10 bases in between. CDR3 length: 15 amino acids. The data originate from a study of T cell responses to AZD1222 COVID-19 vaccine. Clones were read by immunoSEQ multiplex PCR, and TCRdb kept only the in-frame ones, dropping some. The table records 150,000 to 160,000 clones, about 88% of them present only once. The receptor's source is an adult in good health. Sequencing was performed on peripheral blood, taken on day 0 of AZD1222 vaccination. The chain combines TRBV3-1 (or the pseudogene TRBV3-2) with TRBJ1-5; possible D gene TRBD1, 6 bases. DNA for the CDR3: TGTGCCAGCAGCCCACAGGGACTTAGCAATCAGCCCCAGCATTTT. Translated, it gives CASSPQGLSNQPQHF.